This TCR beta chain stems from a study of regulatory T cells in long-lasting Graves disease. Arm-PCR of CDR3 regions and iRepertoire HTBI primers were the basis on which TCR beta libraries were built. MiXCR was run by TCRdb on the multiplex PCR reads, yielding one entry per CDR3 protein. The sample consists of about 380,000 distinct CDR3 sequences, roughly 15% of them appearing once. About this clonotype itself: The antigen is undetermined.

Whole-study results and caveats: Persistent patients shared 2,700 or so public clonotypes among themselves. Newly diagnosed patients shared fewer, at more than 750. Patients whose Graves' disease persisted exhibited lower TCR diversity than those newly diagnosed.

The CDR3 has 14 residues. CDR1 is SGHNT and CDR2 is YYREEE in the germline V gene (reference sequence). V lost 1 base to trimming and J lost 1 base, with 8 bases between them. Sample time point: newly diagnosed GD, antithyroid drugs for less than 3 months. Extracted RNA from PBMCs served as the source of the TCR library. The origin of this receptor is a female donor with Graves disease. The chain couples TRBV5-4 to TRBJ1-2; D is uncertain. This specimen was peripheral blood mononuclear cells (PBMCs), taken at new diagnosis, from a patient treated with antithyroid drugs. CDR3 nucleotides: TGTGCCAGCAGCTTGCGGCAGATTAACTATGGCTACACCTTC. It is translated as CASSLRQINYGYTF.